These 27 T cell receptor beta chains originate from one sample sequenced in a study of cytomegalovirus exposure and HLA in healthy donors. The PCR contained 60 Vbeta and 13 Jbeta primers. The protocol was immunoSEQ multiplex PCR, while the TCRdb copy is restricted to in-frame clones and leaves out a portion. Its table records 100,000 or so clones. Sequences were obtained from PBMCs. The receptors derive from a woman in her 30s in good health and CMV-seronegative.

This chain connects TRBV29-1 to TRBJ2-5; D unclear. The J call is in doubt because the DNA end fits TRBJ2-7 better. CDR3 size: 13 residues. Germline V CDR1 and CDR2: SQVTM, ANQGSEA. CDR3 sequence: CSVVIHSSYEQYF. Written as DNA, the CDR3 is TGCAGCGTGGTCATACACAGCTCCTACGAGCAGTACTTC.

V gene TRBV7-9 combines with J gene TRBJ1-5; no definite D call. The V end lost 1 base, the J end lost 7 bases, and 11 bases lay between the germline ends. CDR1 SEHNR and CDR2 FQNEAQ come from the germline V gene (reference sequence). The CDR3 is 14 residues long. The CDR3 loop reads CASSLGQTGQPQHF. In DNA, the CDR3 is TGTGCCAGCAGCTTAGGTCAGACGGGGCAGCCCCAGCATTTT.

This rearrangement joins TRBV18 to TRBJ2-1, with D maybe TRBD1 (5 bases). Trimming shortened V by 2 bases and J by 4 bases, and 15 bases separated the two germline ends. Germline lookup yields CDR1 KGHSH and CDR2 LQKENI. The CDR3 contains 16 residues. CDR3 nucleotides: TGTGCCAGCTCACCATCAGAGGCAGGGATTTACAATGAGCAGTTCTTC. It translates to CASSPSEAGIYNEQFF.

The gene calls are TRBV18 and TRBJ1-1; D gene uncertain. CDR1 and CDR2 (germline): KGHSH, LQKENI. This CDR3 comprises 13 residues. V was shortened by 1 base and J by 0 bases, with 3 bases between the two germline ends. The CDR3 sequence: CASSPRMNTEAFF. The CDR3 bases are TGTGCCAGCTCACCACGTATGAACACTGAAGCTTTCTTT.

This sequence joins TRBV19 and TRBJ2-7; D is unclear. The V and J ends lost 5 bases and 3 bases respectively, with 11 bases between them. This CDR3 contains 13 residues. Germline-derived CDR1 and CDR2 are LNHDA and SQIVND (reference sequence). The CDR3 region has the DNA TGTGCCAGTAGTGTTAGTGGCGGCTACGAGCAGTACTTC. As protein: CASSVSGGYEQYF.

The chain combines TRBV5-6 with TRBJ1-3, with 7 nucleotides matching TRBD1. The CDR3 extends over 16 amino acids. After removal of 1 base from V and 0 bases from J, the junction contained 4 bases not matched to a gene. Germline V gives CDR1 SGHDT, CDR2 YYEEEE. CDR3 amino acids: CASSLTAGGSGNTIYF. CDR3 nucleotides: TGTGCCAGCAGCTTGACTGCAGGGGGCTCTGGAAACACCATATATTTT.

The CDR3 region has the DNA TGTGCCAGCAATAGTATCGTGGCAGGCGTAAACACTAACTATGGCTACACCTTC. It encodes CASNSIVAGVNTNYGYTF. The V gene is TRBV28, the J gene TRBJ1-2; D is unresolved. The CDR3 runs to 18 residues. The germline V gene encodes CDR1 MDHEN and CDR2 SYDVKM. The V and J ends lost 7 bases and 0 bases respectively, with 24 bases between them.

The genes are TRBV7-6 and TRBJ2-7, with D maybe TRBD2 (5 bases). The CDR3 extends over 14 amino acids. Trimming removed 5 bases at V and 0 bases at J, with 11 bases between. Germline-derived CDR1 and CDR2 are SGHVS and FNYEAQ. This CDR3 is CASSTSGSSYEQYF. CDR3 nucleotide sequence: TGTGCCAGCAGCACCAGCGGCTCCTCCTACGAGCAGTACTTC. Based on the CDR3 plus reference TRBV7-6 and TRBJ2-7, the full variable domain is GAGVSQSPRYKVTKRGQDVALRCDPISGHVSLYWYRQALGQGPEFLTYFNYEAQQDKSGLPNDRFSAERPEGSISTLTIQRTEQRDSAMYRCASSTSGSSYEQYFGPGTRLTVT.

Of note for this clone: This sample includes further DNA sequences coding for the same CDR3. The J gene is TRBJ1-2, the V gene TRBV15, with TRBD1 as a possible D gene (5 bases). Deletions cut 5 bases from V and 7 bases from J, with 11 bases between. The CDR3 runs 12 residues. CDR1 LNHNV and CDR2 YYDKDF come from the germline V gene (reference sequence). In DNA, the CDR3 is TGTGCCACCAGCCGGGACTCAGGTGGCTACACCTTC. Its translation: CATSRDSGGYTF.

The CDR3: CASSEALLAGGFF. In nucleotides, the CDR3 is TGTGCCAGCAGTGAAGCGCTTCTAGCGGGGGGGTTCTTC. The V and J genes are TRBV2 and TRBJ2-1; 11 positions match TRBD2. V shed 0 bases, J shed 15 bases, and the junction held 4 bases outside the gene matches. Germline V gene sequence: CDR1 SNHLY, CDR2 FYNNEI. This CDR3 is built from 13 residues.

This chain connects TRBV28 to TRBJ1-5; D gene unclear. Germline V gene data show CDR1 as MDHEN and CDR2 as SYDVKM. This CDR3 region has 13 residues. Between the trimmed V and J ends, which lost 1 base and 7 bases, there was a span of 8 bases. The CDR3 DNA reads as TGTGCCAGCAGTTTATCGCGGGTCCAGCCCCAGCATTTT. It encodes CASSLSRVQPQHF.

The J gene is TRBJ2-7, the V gene TRBV28; tentatively, D is TRBD1 (5 bases). Germline assignment: CDR1 MDHEN and CDR2 SYDVKM. CDR3 length: 15 amino acids. V was pared by 7 bases and J by 7 bases, with 23 bases between. The CDR3 coding sequence is TGTGCCAGCACCCCTTCAGGAAGCAGGGCTGGGGAGCAGTACTTC. Its protein product is CASTPSGSRAGEQYF.

This chain connects TRBV5-1 to TRBJ2-7; TRBD2 matches at 9 bases. The junction had 9 bases not matched to a gene; V was cut back by 0 bases and J by 5 bases. This CDR3 is built from 16 residues. Germline assignment: CDR1 SGHRS and CDR2 YFSETQ. CDR3 DNA: TGCGCCAGCAGCTTGGCCCTAGCGGGGACCCCTAACGAGCAGTACTTC. The encoded protein is CASSLALAGTPNEQYF.

The chain has TRBV5-4 and TRBJ2-3; TRBD2 is a possible D gene (5 bases). V was shortened by 2 bases and J by 2 bases, with 12 bases between the two germline ends. Per germline, CDR1 SGHNT and CDR2 YYREEE (reference sequence). The CDR3 extends over 15 amino acids. The CDR3 bases are TGTGCCAGCAGCTTCGAGGGAGCGATCACAGATACGCAGTATTTT. Residues: CASSFEGAITDTQYF. Filled out from reference TRBV5-4 and TRBJ2-3, the complete variable domain reads ETGVTQSPTHLIKTRGQQVTLRCSSQSGHNTVSWYQQALGQGPQFIFQYYREEENGRGNFPPRFSGLQFPNYSSELNVNALELDDSALYLCASSFEGAITDTQYFGPGTRLTVL.

V and J are TRBV10-3 and TRBJ1-1, with 9 bases identical to TRBD1. Trimming at V came to 0 bases and at J to 11 bases, leaving 13 bases not matched to a gene. Germline assignment: CDR1 ENHRY and CDR2 SYGVKD. CDR3 length: 16 amino acids. Here the CDR3 reads CAISESAGQGSAGAFF. For the CDR3, the DNA is TGTGCCATCAGTGAGTCCGCGGGACAGGGTTCGGCTGGGGCTTTCTTT.

The gene calls are TRBV5-1 and TRBJ2-1, with D possibly being TRBD2 (5 bases). Trimming removed 1 base at V and 0 bases at J, with 17 bases between. The germline gives CDR1 SGHRS, CDR2 YFSETQ. The CDR3 extends over 18 amino acids. The CDR3 DNA is TGCGCCAGCAGCTTGTCGTTAGCGTTAATAGGCTCCTACAATGAGCAGTTCTTC. Translation gives CASSLSLALIGSYNEQFF. The full variable domain, completed using reference TRBV5-1 and TRBJ2-1, is KAGVTQTPRYLIKTRGQQVTLSCSPISGHRSVSWYQQTPGQGLQFLFEYFSETQRNKGNFPGRFSGRQFSNSRSEMNVSTLELGDSALYLCASSLSLALIGSYNEQFFGPGTRLTVL.

The V gene is TRBV4-1, the J gene TRBJ1-6, with a possible D match to TRBD1 (5 bases). The germline CDR1 and CDR2 sequences are MGHRA and YSYEKL. Trimming took 0 bases from V and 6 from J, leaving 15 bases between them. The CDR3 is made up of 17 amino acids. The CDR3 sequence: CASSQENGGVTNSPLHF. The CDR3, as DNA: TGCGCCAGCAGCCAAGAAAATGGAGGGGTTACTAATTCACCCCTCCACTTT.

The J gene is TRBJ2-7, the V gene TRBV14; tentative D call: TRBD1 (6 bases). Germline lookup yields CDR1 SGHDN and CDR2 FVKESK. V lost 6 bases, J lost 4 bases, and 10 bases lay in between. The CDR3 extends over 12 amino acids. The CDR3 reads CASSPTGYEQYF. The CDR3 nucleotides are TGTGCCAGCAGTCCTACAGGGTACGAGCAGTACTTC.

V gene TRBV7-9 combines with J gene TRBJ1-1, with 9 nucleotides matching TRBD1. There are 19 residues in the CDR3. CDR1 and CDR2 (germline): SEHNR, FQNEAQ (reference sequence). Trimming took 2 bases from V and 1 from J; bases not matched to a gene: 14. In nucleotides, the CDR3 is TGTGCCAGCAGCTTACTCGTTTTCCGGGACAGGGAACAGAACACTGAAGCTTTCTTT. Translation: CASSLLVFRDREQNTEAFF.

V and J are TRBV10-3 and TRBJ1-1; D call uncertain. CDR1 is ENHRY, CDR2 SYGVKD, per germline. The V end lost 7 bases, the J end lost 5 bases, and 14 bases lay between the germline ends. This CDR3 is built from 13 residues. CDR3 in amino acids: CAIKLEATTEAFF. The DNA for the CDR3 is TGTGCCATCAAACTGGAGGCTACGACTGAAGCTTTCTTT.

This sequence joins TRBV7-3 and TRBJ2-1; D is ambiguous. Trimming cost V 4 bases and J 2 bases, with 12 bases left between them. The length of the CDR3 is 15 residues. Germline V CDR1 and CDR2: SGHTA, FQGTGA. The CDR3, as DNA: TGTGCCAGCAGCTCAGACTTCTACCCCTACAATGAGCAGTTCTTC. This sequence encodes CASSSDFYPYNEQFF.

The chain combines TRBV10-3 with TRBJ2-6; 9 positions agree with TRBD2. V shed 2 bases and J 3 bases; nucleotides not matched to a gene: 8. Germline V gene sequence: CDR1 ENHRY, CDR2 SYGVKD. The CDR3 totals 18 residues. CDR3 nucleotide sequence: TGTGCCATCAGTGAGACCATAGCGGGAGTAGTTGGGGCCAACGTCCTGACTTTC. This translates into CAISETIAGVVGANVLTF.

CDR3 sequence (DNA): TGTGCCAGCAGCGTAGGTTCGAGAGGAAACACCATATATTTT. Translated: CASSVGSRGNTIYF. The chain is built from TRBV9 and TRBJ1-3; no definite D call. The CDR3 extends over 14 amino acids. The V gene lost 0 bases and the J gene lost 4 bases, with 8 bases spanning the gap. CDR1 is SGDLS, CDR2 YYNGEE, per germline.

This chain connects TRBV28 to TRBJ1-1; a possible D gene is TRBD1 (5 bases). CDR3 size: 13 residues. The V gene lost 1 base and the J gene lost 8 bases, with 11 bases spanning the gap. The germline gives CDR1 MDHEN, CDR2 SYDVKM. Here the CDR3 DNA reads TGTGCCAGCAGTTTATCAGGGCGCCGCGAAGCTTTCTTT. Its protein product is CASSLSGRREAFF.

The chain recombines TRBV20-1 with TRBJ2-7; D is perhaps TRBD2 (6 bases). Trimming removed 6 bases from V and 12 bases from J, with 12 bases in between. Per the germline V gene, CDR1 is DFQATT and CDR2 is SNEGSKA (reference sequence). This CDR3 contains 9 residues. The CDR3 loop reads CSAEGGRYF. The CDR3 region has the DNA TGCAGTGCCGAGGGAGGTCGGTACTTC.

The chain carries TRBV29-1 and TRBJ1-1; 9 positions agree with TRBD1. V was pared by 1 base and J by 4 bases, with 7 bases of the junction left unmatched. The CDR3 has 15 amino acids. Germline lookup yields CDR1 SQVTM and CDR2 ANQGSEA. CDR3 in amino acids: CSVEATGGPGTEAFF. CDR3 sequence (DNA): TGCAGCGTTGAAGCGACAGGGGGGCCCGGCACTGAAGCTTTCTTT.

The chain joins TRBV10-1 to TRBJ1-5; D is perhaps TRBD1 (6 bases). Germline V lookup: CDR1 WNHNN, CDR2 SYGVQD (reference sequence). V lost 6 bases to trimming and J lost 1 base, with 13 bases between them. CDR3 length: 15 residues. The CDR3 sequence is CASRCRGASNQPQHF. For the CDR3, the DNA is TGCGCCAGCAGATGCAGGGGTGCCAGCAATCAGCCCCAGCATTTT.